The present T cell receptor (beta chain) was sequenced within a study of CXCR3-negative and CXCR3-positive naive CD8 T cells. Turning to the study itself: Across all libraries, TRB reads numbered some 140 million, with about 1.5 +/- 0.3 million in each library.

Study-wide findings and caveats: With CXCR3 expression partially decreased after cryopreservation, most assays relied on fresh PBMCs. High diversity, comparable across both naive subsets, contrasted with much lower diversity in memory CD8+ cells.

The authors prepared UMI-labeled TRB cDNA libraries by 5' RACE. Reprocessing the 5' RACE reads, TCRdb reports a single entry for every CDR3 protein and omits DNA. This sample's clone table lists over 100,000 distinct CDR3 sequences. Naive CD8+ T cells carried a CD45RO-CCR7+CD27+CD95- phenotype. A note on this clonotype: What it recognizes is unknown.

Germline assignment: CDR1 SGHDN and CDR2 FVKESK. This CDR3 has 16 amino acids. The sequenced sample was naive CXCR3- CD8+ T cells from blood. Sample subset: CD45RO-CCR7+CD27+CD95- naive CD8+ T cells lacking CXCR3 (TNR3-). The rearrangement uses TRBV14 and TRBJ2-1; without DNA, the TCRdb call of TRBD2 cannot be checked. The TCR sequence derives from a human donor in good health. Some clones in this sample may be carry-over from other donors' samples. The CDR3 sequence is CASSQVASGDYNEQFF.